Described below is a single T cell receptor (beta chain) sequence and its context. V gave up 6 bases and J gave up 4 bases, with 24 bases separating them. The V gene's germline CDR1 is MNHEY and CDR2 SMNVEV (reference sequence). This CDR3 contains 17 residues. The data were taken from a study of blood T cell repertoires in COVID-19. Whole-study context: The samples span acute and convalescent COVID-19 from the United States, Italy and Spain.

Assay: immunoSEQ multiplex PCR; the TCRdb copy retains only in-frame clones and omits some. The sample consists of more than 200,000 clones, more than 70% of them appearing once. The sequence derives from a middle-aged man with active or convalescent COVID-19. The chain recombines TRBV27 with TRBJ2-5, with a weak D call TRBD1 (5 bases). Sequencing was carried out using peripheral blood. The CDR3 nucleotides read TGTGCCAGCAGCCCCTGGGGCTATTCGGGCTTTCTAGAGACCCAGTACTTC. This codes for CASSPWGYSGFLETQYF.